These 25 T cell receptor beta chains were sequenced from one sample in a study of cytomegalovirus exposure and HLA in healthy donors (dated by TCRdb to about 2017). The library was generated by the immunoSEQ multiplex PCR assay. For the multiplex PCR, a mixture combining 60 forward primers for TCR Vbeta segments and 13 reverse primers for TCR Jbeta segments was used. The source is immuneACCESS, and TCRdb retained only in-frame sequences with V and J called. Part of the clones is not carried over; for the studies checked, unresolved V genes explain less than half of this, and the remainder is unexplained. The sample contains under 40,000 clones, more than 80% of them found a single time. Of the sample, roughly 6% is held by the ten largest clones. Sequencing was done on a sample of PBMCs. Receptors originate from a male donor in good health and CMV-seronegative.

A remark on this clone: Other nucleotide sequences in the sample specify the same CDR3. CDR3: CASSVGGLGYTF. For the CDR3, the DNA is TGTGCCAGCAGCGTAGGAGGGTTGGGCTACACCTTC. This chain uses TRBV9 with TRBJ1-2; D call uncertain. Germline V gene data show CDR1 as SGDLS and CDR2 as YYNGEE. V lost 0 bases and J 8 bases, leaving 8 bases between the germline ends. The CDR3 is made up of 12 amino acids.

The gene calls are TRBV2 and TRBJ2-3, with a tentative D call TRBD2 (6 bases). The V end was cut by 9 bases, the J end by 3 bases, with 16 bases between. Looked up from germline, CDR1 is SNHLY and CDR2 is FYNNEI. This CDR3 has 14 residues. The CDR3 DNA reads TGTGCCAGTCTCGGGGAGGAGGGGACAGATACGCAGTATTTT. This sequence encodes CASLGEEGTDTQYF.

V usage is TRBV5-4 and J usage is TRBJ1-5, with D maybe TRBD1 (5 bases). Deletions cut 4 bases from V and 5 bases from J, with 16 bases between. This CDR3 region has 15 residues. Germline-derived CDR1 and CDR2 are SGHNT and YYREEE (reference sequence). The chain's CDR3 is CASSMNGHRDQPQHF. In DNA form, the CDR3 reads TGTGCCAGCAGCATGAATGGACATAGGGATCAGCCCCAGCATTTT.

The chain employs TRBV27 and TRBJ1-5; D is perhaps TRBD1 (5 bases). V shed 3 bases and J shed 4 bases, with 7 bases lying between them. The CDR3 is 13 residues long. Germline-derived CDR1 and CDR2 are MNHEY and SMNVEV (reference sequence). CDR3 in amino acids: CASSFQGNQPQHF. For the CDR3, the DNA is TGTGCCAGCAGTTTCCAGGGTAATCAGCCCCAGCATTTT.

The rearrangement uses TRBV18 and TRBJ1-1; unclear D gene. Trimming pared 2 bases from V and 4 bases from J, leaving 14 bases between. The CDR3 has 15 amino acids. Looked up from germline, CDR1 is KGHSH and CDR2 is LQKENI. The CDR3 sequence: CASSPSSGFSTEAFF. The CDR3 DNA sequence: TGTGCCAGCTCACCAAGCTCTGGTTTTTCCACTGAAGCTTTCTTT.

The chain is built from TRBV15 and TRBJ2-7; D is unresolved. Trimming shortened V by 0 bases and J by 0 bases, and 6 bases separated the two germline ends. The V gene's germline CDR1 is LNHNV and CDR2 YYDKDF (reference sequence). This CDR3 spans 14 amino acids. This CDR3 reads CATSRDFSSYEQYF. The CDR3 DNA reads as TGTGCCACCAGCAGAGATTTCAGCTCCTACGAGCAGTACTTC.

The chain carries TRBV19 and TRBJ1-1, with D tentatively TRBD1 (5 bases). CDR3 length equals 13 residues. CDR1 LNHDA and CDR2 SQIVND come from the germline V gene (reference sequence). V shed 7 bases and J shed 3 bases, with 12 bases lying between them. As DNA, the CDR3 is TGTGCCAGTAATCTGGGCAGGGACACTGAAGCTTTCTTT. Translating gives CASNLGRDTEAFF.

This clone was counted once. The rearrangement links TRBV19 to TRBJ1-5; D ambiguous. Trimming took off 3 bases at V and 0 bases at J, with 9 bases between the two ends. CDR1 and CDR2 from the germline V gene are LNHDA and SQIVND (reference sequence). This CDR3 is built from 15 residues. The CDR3 bases are TGTGCCAGTAGTATTATCCACACTAGCAATCAGCCCCAGCATTTT. This sequence encodes CASSIIHTSNQPQHF.

The CDR3 sequence is CAWDRGIYGYTF. CDR3 coding DNA: TGTGCCTGGGACAGGGGGATCTATGGCTACACCTTC. The rearrangement uses TRBV30 and TRBJ1-2; 9 bases are a match to TRBD1. The CDR3 sequence is 12 residues long. The ends lost 5 bases at V and 4 bases at J; junction bases unmatched: 2. CDR1 and CDR2 from the germline V gene are GTSNPN and SVGIG (reference sequence).

The CDR3 sequence: CASREMGSTEAFF. The CDR3 DNA reads as TGTGCCAGCAGAGAGATGGGGAGCACTGAAGCTTTCTTT. The chain combines TRBV6-1 with TRBJ1-1, with unresolved D. Trimming stripped 6 bases from V and 4 bases from J, with 12 bases between. Germline V gene lookup returns CDR1 MNHNS and CDR2 SASEGT. This CDR3 is 13 amino acids long.

The genes are TRBV7-9 and TRBJ2-3; TRBD2 agrees at 10 bases. Germline V gene sequence: CDR1 SEHNR, CDR2 FQNEAQ (reference sequence). J lost 1 base, V lost 5 bases, and 3 bases had no gene match. The CDR3 contains 15 residues. CDR3 nucleotide sequence: TGTGCCAGCAGCCTCGGACTAGCGGGCACAGATACGCAGTATTTT. This sequence encodes CASSLGLAGTDTQYF.

This rearrangement joins TRBV6-5 to TRBJ1-1; TRBD1 matches 9 bases. The CDR3 totals 14 residues. With V trimmed by 6 bases and J by 1 base, 3 bases remained unmatched. The germline CDR1 and CDR2 sequences are MNHEY and SVGAGI. CDR3 loop: CASSKDRGNTEAFF. DNA of the CDR3: TGTGCCAGCAGCAAGGACAGGGGGAACACTGAAGCTTTCTTT.

This chain uses TRBV30 with TRBJ2-3, with 10 bases fitting TRBD2. The germline CDR1 and CDR2 sequences are GTSNPN and SVGIG (reference sequence). The ends lost 1 base at V and 3 bases at J; junction bases unmatched: 7. The CDR3 is made up of 16 amino acids. DNA of the CDR3: TGTGCCTGGAGTGCAGCGGGAGGGCCTCCGACAGATACGCAGTATTTT. Protein: CAWSAAGGPPTDTQYF.

This clone has just a few counts. This chain links TRBV10-3 with TRBJ2-7; 9 bases line up with TRBD2. Germline lookup yields CDR1 ENHRY and CDR2 SYGVKD. V gave up 3 bases and J gave up 6 bases; unmatched junction bases: 9. The CDR3 contains 15 residues. The CDR3 loop is CAISDASGTLGEQYF. DNA for the CDR3: TGTGCCATCAGTGACGCTAGCGGGACCCTCGGCGAGCAGTACTTC.

The rearrangement links TRBV5-8 to TRBJ1-3; 7 positions agree with TRBD1. CDR1 and CDR2 (germline): SGHTS, YDEGEE. Trimming cost V 0 bases and J 0 bases; bases outside gene matches: 3. The CDR3 is 16 amino acids. This chain's CDR3 is CASSLVDRSSGNTIYF. CDR3 nucleotide sequence: TGTGCCAGCAGCTTGGTGGACAGGAGCTCTGGAAACACCATATATTTT.

The genes are TRBV29-1 and TRBJ2-7, with a tentative D call TRBD1 (6 bases). CDR1 is SQVTM and CDR2 is ANQGSEA in the germline V gene. Deletions cut 4 bases from V and 2 bases from J, with 15 bases between. There are 14 residues in the CDR3. DNA of the CDR3: TGCAGCGTTGGAGGGTTGGGGGCGGCCTACGAGCAGTACTTC. Translation gives CSVGGLGAAYEQYF.

The chain uses TRBV5-6 and TRBJ2-7; perhaps TRBD1 as D (5 bases). The germline V gene encodes CDR1 SGHDT and CDR2 YYEEEE. The CDR3 has 13 amino acids. Trimming removed 3 bases from V and 0 bases from J, with 7 bases in between. The CDR3 region is CASSYRSSYEQYF. As DNA, the CDR3 is TGTGCCAGCAGCTACAGGTCCTCCTACGAGCAGTACTTC.

CDR3 loop: CSVEEVREQFF. CDR3 coding DNA: TGCAGCGTTGAAGAAGTTCGGGAGCAGTTCTTC. This chain joins TRBV29-1 and TRBJ2-1; no reliable D call. The CDR3 covers 11 residues. Between the trimmed V and J ends, which lost 0 bases and 10 bases, there was a span of 7 bases. Germline V gene lookup returns CDR1 SQVTM and CDR2 ANQGSEA.

This chain connects TRBV5-1 to TRBJ1-1; tentatively, D is TRBD1 (5 bases). The V end was cut by 0 bases, the J end by 3 bases, with 15 bases between. CDR1 is SGHRS and CDR2 is YFSETQ in the germline V gene. The CDR3 extends over 16 amino acids. The CDR3 sequence is CASSLVGWGGDTEAFF. CDR3 nucleotides: TGCGCCAGCAGCTTGGTGGGTTGGGGCGGGGACACTGAAGCTTTCTTT. Filled out from reference TRBV5-1 and TRBJ1-1, the complete variable domain reads KAGVTQTPRYLIKTRGQQVTLSCSPISGHRSVSWYQQTPGQGLQFLFEYFSETQRNKGNFPGRFSGRQFSNSRSEMNVSTLELGDSALYLCASSLVGWGGDTEAFFGQGTRLTVV.

In this sample, this clone turned up once. This chain joins TRBV9 and TRBJ1-2; D is perhaps TRBD1 (5 bases). V was pared by 5 bases and J by 6 bases, with 14 bases between. Germline V gene data show CDR1 as SGDLS and CDR2 as YYNGEE. The CDR3 loop spans 13 amino acids. The CDR3 sequence: CASRNSGTNGYTF. DNA of the CDR3: TGTGCCAGCAGGAATTCAGGGACTAATGGCTACACCTTC.

This clone was observed a few times. V and J are TRBV5-1 and TRBJ2-7; TRBD1 matches at 7 bases. Germline V CDR1 and CDR2: SGHRS, YFSETQ. The CDR3 runs to 15 residues. The trim removed 4 bases at V and 5 bases at J, leaving 12 bases unmatched. The CDR3 reads CASSARDSTMDEQYF. The DNA for the CDR3 is TGCGCCAGCAGCGCCCGGGACAGCACTATGGACGAGCAGTACTTC.

The chain is built from TRBV11-2 and TRBJ1-5; D unresolved. Per the germline V gene, CDR1 is SGHAT and CDR2 is FQNNGV. The CDR3 spans 15 residues. V was shortened by 0 bases and J by 4 bases, with 10 bases between the two germline ends. CDR3 sequence (DNA): TGTGCCAGCAGCTTAGATCGGGGTGGAAATCAGCCCCAGCATTTT. Its protein is CASSLDRGGNQPQHF.

This chain uses TRBV7-8 with TRBJ1-5; no clear D gene. The CDR3 spans 12 residues. V was pared by 5 bases and J by 6 bases, with 8 bases between. CDR1 is SGHVS and CDR2 is FQNEAQ in the germline V gene. CDR3 DNA sequence: TGTGCCAGCAGCCCCCTTCCTCAGCCCCAGCATTTT. Protein: CASSPLPQPQHF.

V gene TRBV7-8 combines with J gene TRBJ2-7; perhaps TRBD1 as D (5 bases). V lost 1 base and J lost 5, with 9 bases in between. This CDR3 comprises 13 residues. Germline CDR1 reads SGHVS; CDR2 reads FQNEAQ. The CDR3 sequence: CASSLDRSNEQYF. CDR3 sequence (DNA): TGTGCCAGCAGCTTAGACAGGAGCAACGAGCAGTACTTC.

The chain employs TRBV6-1 and TRBJ2-7, with a weak D call TRBD1 (6 bases). The CDR3 runs to 15 residues. From germline, CDR1 is MNHNS and CDR2 SASEGT. V was shortened by 3 bases and J by 0 bases, with 12 bases between the two germline ends. The CDR3, as DNA: TGTGCCAGCAGTGATTATGGGGGCAGCTCCTACGAGCAGTACTTC. Its protein product is CASSDYGGSSYEQYF.